This T cell receptor (beta chain) was sequenced during a study of blood T cell repertoires in COVID-19. Study-level information: Researchers got acute and convalescent COVID-19 samples from the United States, Italy and Spain.

Only in-frame clones appear in the TCRdb table, and some are missing; sequencing was by immunoSEQ multiplex PCR. The profile shows tens of thousands of clones, 87% of them singletons. There are 14 residues in the CDR3. The ends lost 10 bases at V and 3 bases at J; junction bases unmatched: 8. Germline loops: CDR1 ENHRY, CDR2 SYGVKD. This sequence originates from a human donor with active COVID-19. The donor label of this sample is uncertain. The chain uses TRBV10-3 and TRBJ1-3; 8 nucleotides match TRBD1. Sequenced: peripheral blood. The CDR3 bases are TGTGCCACTTTGGACAGGGCTGGTGGAAACACCATATATTTT. It encodes CATLDRAGGNTIYF.